This T cell receptor beta chain comes out of a study of shared clonotypes between healthy human individuals. Notes on the study in general: Represented genetic and exposure-history diversity was restricted by having few donors.

Deletions cut 1 base from V and 6 bases from J, with 6 bases between. The CDR3 is 13 amino acids. The germline CDR1 and CDR2 sequences are SGHTA and FQGTGA. As concerns this clone: What it binds is not known. Different DNA sequences within this sample yield the same CDR3.

Generated by immunoSEQ multiplex PCR, the TCRdb table keeps only in-frame clones and is missing some. Of some 1,400,000 clones listed, around 97% were seen once; the top ten hold approximately 1%. The source material was naive CD4+ T cells sorted from blood. Subset denoted: CD45RA+ positively selected. The chain is built from TRBV7-3 and TRBJ2-2; D uncertain. The sequence derives from a man aged 25-40 years in good health. CDR3: CASSLNAAGELFF. DNA of the CDR3: TGTGCCAGCAGCTTAAATGCTGCCGGGGAGCTGTTTTTT.